The rows below give T cell receptor beta chains drawn from one sample of a study of shared clonotypes between healthy human individuals. TCRdb keeps only in-frame clones here, not all; method: immunoSEQ multiplex PCR. The sample lists some 2 million clones, approximately 94% seen once, with more than 0.95% in the top ten. Sequencing was performed on naive CD8+ T cells sorted from blood. These receptors all stem from a man aged 18 to 35 in good health. Each CDR3 is given with its conserved first and last residue. D genes are given only for firm matches. A row's size may be missing; if present it is once, few, many or a size class.

CDR3 length: 16; V gene: TRBV7-2; D gene: NA; J gene: TRBJ2-7; clone size: NA; CDR3 protein: CASSLGGGGSGYEQYF
CDR3 length: 16; V gene: TRBV4-1; D gene: TRBD2; J gene: TRBJ2-1; clone size: NA; CDR3 protein: CASSQQITSGYNEQFF
CDR3 length: 14; V gene: TRBV6-5; D gene: TRBD1; J gene: TRBJ1-1; clone size: NA; CDR3 protein: CASSWDRGNTEAFF
CDR3 length: 14; V gene: TRBV15; D gene: NA; J gene: TRBJ1-1; clone size: NA; CDR3 protein: CATSRDRGYTEAFF
CDR3 length: 13; V gene: TRBV30; D gene: TRBD1; J gene: TRBJ2-7; clone size: NA; CDR3 protein: CAYLTGTEYEQYF
CDR3 length: 14; V gene: TRBV29-1; D gene: TRBD2; J gene: TRBJ2-7; clone size: few; CDR3 protein: CSVEISGGSYEQYF
CDR3 length: 15; V gene: TRBV30; D gene: NA; J gene: TRBJ1-2; clone size: NA; CDR3 protein: CAWSAYREIGYGYTF
CDR3 length: 18; V gene: TRBV7-8; D gene: NA; J gene: TRBJ2-4; clone size: NA; CDR3 protein: CASRLKERTVLAKNIQYF
CDR3 length: 13; V gene: TRBV27; D gene: NA; J gene: TRBJ1-2; clone size: NA; CDR3 protein: CASSFGGDYGYTF
CDR3 length: 12; V gene: TRBV13; D gene: TRBD1; J gene: TRBJ2-7; clone size: NA; CDR3 protein: CASSRQGNEQYF
CDR3 length: 15; V gene: TRBV2; D gene: NA; J gene: TRBJ2-1; clone size: NA; CDR3 protein: CASSPEYAGPNEQFF
CDR3 length: 16; V gene: TRBV27; D gene: NA; J gene: TRBJ1-1; clone size: NA; CDR3 protein: CASSLRVPLVGTEAFF
CDR3 length: 13; V gene: TRBV7-2; D gene: NA; J gene: TRBJ2-1; clone size: NA; CDR3 protein: CASSREPYNEQFF
CDR3 length: 17; V gene: TRBV7-8; D gene: NA; J gene: TRBJ2-7; clone size: NA; CDR3 protein: CASSSSRDATGEYEQYF
CDR3 length: 17; V gene: TRBV7-9; D gene: TRBD1; J gene: TRBJ1-4; clone size: NA; CDR3 protein: CASSLANMGTGVEKLFF
CDR3 length: 16; V gene: TRBV5-1; D gene: TRBD2; J gene: TRBJ2-7; clone size: NA; CDR3 protein: CASSYKTSGRFYEQYF
CDR3 length: 13; V gene: TRBV4-1; D gene: NA; J gene: TRBJ1-1; clone size: NA; CDR3 protein: CASSQAGGSEAFF
CDR3 length: 16; V gene: TRBV4-3; D gene: NA; J gene: TRBJ1-4; clone size: NA; CDR3 protein: CASSQGEAGVEEKLFF
CDR3 length: 14; V gene: TRBV6-1; D gene: NA; J gene: TRBJ2-7; clone size: NA; CDR3 protein: CASSERGGGYEQYF
CDR3 length: 16; V gene: TRBV19; D gene: TRBD2; J gene: TRBJ2-3; clone size: NA; CDR3 protein: CASSLRTSLSTDTQYF
CDR3 length: 13; V gene: TRBV9; D gene: NA; J gene: TRBJ1-4; clone size: NA; CDR3 protein: CASSPGLDEKLFF
CDR3 length: 12; V gene: TRBV5-6; D gene: NA; J gene: TRBJ2-1; clone size: NA; CDR3 protein: CASSYSYNEQFF
CDR3 length: 15; V gene: TRBV27; D gene: NA; J gene: TRBJ2-3; clone size: NA; CDR3 protein: CASTPFAGSTDTQYF
CDR3 length: 13; V gene: TRBV27; D gene: NA; J gene: TRBJ1-2; clone size: few; CDR3 protein: CASRGHPNYGYTF
CDR3 length: 18; V gene: TRBV18; D gene: TRBD2; J gene: TRBJ2-1; clone size: NA; CDR3 protein: CASSLSRTSGGPYNEQFF
CDR3 length: 15; V gene: TRBV28; D gene: NA; J gene: TRBJ1-2; clone size: NA; CDR3 protein: CASTSSEGPNYGYTF